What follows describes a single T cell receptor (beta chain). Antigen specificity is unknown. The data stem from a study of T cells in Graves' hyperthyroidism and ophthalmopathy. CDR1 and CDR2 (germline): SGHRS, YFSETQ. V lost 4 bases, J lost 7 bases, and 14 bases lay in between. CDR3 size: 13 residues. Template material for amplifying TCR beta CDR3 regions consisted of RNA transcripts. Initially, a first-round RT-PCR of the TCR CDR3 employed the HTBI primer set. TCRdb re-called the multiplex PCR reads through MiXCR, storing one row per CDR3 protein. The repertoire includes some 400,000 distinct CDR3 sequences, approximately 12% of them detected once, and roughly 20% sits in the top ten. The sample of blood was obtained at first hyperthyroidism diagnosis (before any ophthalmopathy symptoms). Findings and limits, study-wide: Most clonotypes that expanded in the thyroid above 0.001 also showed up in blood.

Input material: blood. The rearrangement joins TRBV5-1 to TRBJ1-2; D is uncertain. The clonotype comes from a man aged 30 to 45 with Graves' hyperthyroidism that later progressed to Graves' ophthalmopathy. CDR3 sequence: CASSDRRSGGYTF. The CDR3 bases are TGCGCCAGCAGCGACCGGCGGTCGGGTGGCTACACCTTC. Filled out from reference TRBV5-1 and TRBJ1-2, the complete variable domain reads KAGVTQTPRYLIKTRGQQVTLSCSPISGHRSVSWYQQTPGQGLQFLFEYFSETQRNKGNFPGRFSGRQFSNSRSEMNVSTLELGDSALYLCASSDRRSGGYTFGSGTRLTVV.